One sample yielded the 10 T cell receptor beta chains listed below, sequenced in a study of shared clonotypes between healthy human individuals. Sequenced by immunoSEQ multiplex PCR; TCRdb stores in-frame clones only, minus some. The top ten hold approximately 1.5% of the sample, which has about 980,000 clones, approximately 76% seen once. Sequencing used memory CD4+ T cells sorted from blood. As for subset: CD45RA-negative fraction. These receptors all come from a man younger than 35 in good health.

The sample holds a few counts of this clone. CDR3 sequence reads: CASKRTGGNTGELFF. The CDR3 DNA sequence: TGTGCCAGTAAACGGACAGGGGGTAACACCGGGGAGCTGTTTTTT. The chain carries TRBV19 and TRBJ2-2, with 10 positions matching TRBD1. The CDR3 has 15 amino acids. Germline CDR1 LNHDA, CDR2 SQIVND (reference sequence). With V trimmed by 7 bases and J by 2 bases, 4 bases remained unmatched.

The rearrangement links TRBV27 to TRBJ2-2, with 7 bases fitting TRBD2. Germline CDR1 and CDR2: MNHEY and SMNVEV (reference sequence). The CDR3 is 17 residues long. V shed 0 bases and J 4 bases; nucleotides not matched to a gene: 8. CDR3 loop: CASSLSAGDLSTGELFF. CDR3 nucleotides: TGTGCCAGCAGTTTATCGGCGGGAGACTTGTCCACCGGGGAGCTGTTTTTT.

This clone was seen a single time. The gene calls are TRBV29-1 and TRBJ2-5, with a weak D call TRBD2 (6 bases). The CDR3 consists of 11 residues. The V end lost 7 bases, the J end lost 5 bases, and 11 bases lay between the germline ends. Germline V gene lookup returns CDR1 SQVTM and CDR2 ANQGSEA. This CDR3 is CSAGRMETQYF. The CDR3 nucleotides read TGCAGCGCCGGGAGAATGGAGACCCAGTACTTC.

The chain couples TRBV28 to TRBJ1-1; the D is unclear. The germline gives CDR1 MDHEN, CDR2 SYDVKM. The CDR3 totals 11 residues. The germline V and J ends were trimmed by 5 bases and 7 bases, with 8 bases remaining between them. The DNA of the CDR3 is TGTGCCAGCAGTCCTCATGATGAAGCTTTCTTT. Protein product: CASSPHDEAFF.

V is TRBV7-9 and J is TRBJ2-5, with TRBD2 matching over 8 bases. V shed 5 bases, J shed 5 bases, and the junction held 4 bases outside the gene matches. Germline CDR1 SEHNR, CDR2 FQNEAQ (reference sequence). This CDR3 contains 13 residues. The CDR3 DNA reads TGTGCCAGCAGCCGGACTAGCACGGAGACCCAGTACTTC. This encodes CASSRTSTETQYF.

V and J are TRBV18 and TRBJ1-6; a weak D match, TRBD1 (5 bases). V was clipped by 2 bases and J by 0 bases, with 26 bases between them. CDR1 is KGHSH and CDR2 is LQKENI in the germline V gene. The CDR3 extends over 22 amino acids. Written as DNA, the CDR3 is TGTGCCAGCTCACCATTCGGGGCTGTGCCAGGCGCACTGAGCTCCTATAATTCACCCCTCCACTTT. As protein: CASSPFGAVPGALSSYNSPLHF.

V gene TRBV7-2 combines with J gene TRBJ2-1; 8 bases fit TRBD2. The V gene's germline CDR1 is SGHTA and CDR2 FQGNSA. The CDR3 extends over 15 amino acids. The J segment lost 3 bases and the V segment lost 0 bases, leaving 1 base of the junction unmatched. The CDR3 protein is CASSLAGRDYNEQFF. DNA for the CDR3: TGTGCCAGCAGCTTAGCCGGGAGGGACTACAATGAGCAGTTCTTC. Together with reference TRBV7-2 and TRBJ2-1, the CDR3 gives the full variable domain: GAGVSQSPSNKVTEKGKDVELRCDPISGHTALYWYRQSLGQGLEFLIYFQGNSAPDKSGLPSDRFSAERTGGSVSTLTIQRTQQEDSAVYLCASSLAGRDYNEQFFGPGTRLTVL.

The gene calls are TRBV10-3 and TRBJ2-7; D call uncertain. This CDR3 contains 14 residues. CDR1 and CDR2 from the germline V gene are ENHRY and SYGVKD. V lost 5 bases and J lost 0, with 11 bases in between. CDR3 sequence reads: CAISSPSSSYEQYF. In DNA, the CDR3 is TGTGCCATCAGTTCACCTTCTAGCTCCTACGAGCAGTACTTC.

V gene TRBV9 combines with J gene TRBJ2-1; possibly TRBD2 for D (6 bases). Germline CDR1 and CDR2: SGDLS and YYNGEE. This CDR3 is 15 amino acids long. Trimming shortened V by 3 bases and J by 3 bases, and 13 bases separated the two germline ends. CDR3 in DNA: TGTGCCAGCAGCGGTACAGGAGGGGACTACAATGAGCAGTTCTTC. This codes for CASSGTGGDYNEQFF.

J is TRBJ2-2 and V is TRBV2; D unclear. From germline, CDR1 is SNHLY and CDR2 FYNNEI. V lost 8 bases and J 0 bases, leaving 7 bases between the germline ends. The CDR3 extends over 13 amino acids. CDR3 sequence (DNA): TGTGCCAGCCATAGGGCGAACACCGGGGAGCTGTTTTTT. It is translated as CASHRANTGELFF.